This entry lists 32 T cell receptor beta chains sequenced from one sample in a study of human T cells and chemical hapten exposure (dated by TCRdb to 2020 to 2022). The receptor library was made with RACE. The sample was run on a NextSeq 500. The public reads were reprocessed in TCRdb via fastp at Q25 and MiXCR, keeping in-frame beta chains. Duplicate CDR3 protein sequences are folded into a single record with the most common DNA and genes. This sample gives approximately 84,000 distinct CDR3 sequences in total; around a tenth of them show up just once. The top ten constitute roughly 1.6% of the sample. The time point label, as the study defines it: patch test 2, 6 weeks after DPC sensitization. The treatment or condition tag for this specimen amounts to: therapeutic diphenylcyclopropenone sensitization with weekly scalp DPC. The source material was whole blood, sampled in connection with sensitization to the hapten diphenylcyclopropenone (DPC). Receptors originate from a man between 18 and 35 years old with alopecia areata. Some clones in this sample may be carry-over from other donors' samples.

V gene TRBV9 combines with J gene TRBJ1-1; 7 nucleotides line up with TRBD1. Per germline, CDR1 SGDLS and CDR2 YYNGEE. The J segment lost 5 bases and the V segment lost 0 bases, leaving 1 base of the junction unmatched. There are 13 residues in the CDR3. The CDR3 sequence: CASSVGQGTEAFF. CDR3 bases: TGTGCCAGCAGCGTAGGACAGGGAACTGAAGCTTTCTTT. Complete variable domain (other parts from reference TRBV9 and TRBJ1-1): DSGVTQTPKHLITATGQRVTLRCSPRSGDLSVYWYQQSLDQGLQFLIQYYNGEERAKGNILERFSAQQFPDLHSELNLSSLELGDSALYFCASSVGQGTEAFFGQGTRLTVV.

CDR3 sequence reads: CSVEALAGGTDTQYF. The CDR3 DNA is TGCAGCGTAGAGGCCCTAGCGGGGGGCACAGATACGCAGTATTTT. The chain couples TRBV29-1 to TRBJ2-3; 10 nucleotides agree with TRBD2. The junction had 7 bases not matched to a gene; V was cut back by 6 bases and J by 1 base. The CDR3 spans 15 residues. Germline V gene lookup returns CDR1 SQVTM and CDR2 ANQGSEA.

This clonotype was seen many times. The rearrangement links TRBV7-8 to TRBJ1-5; TRBD1 matches at 7 bases. This CDR3 contains 14 residues. Germline CDR1 SGHVS, CDR2 FQNEAQ. The V segment lost 5 bases and the J segment 3 bases; nucleotides outside the gene matches: 4. The CDR3 region has the DNA TGTGCCAGCAGCCCAGGACAGGCCAATCAGCCCCAGCATTTT. Its translation: CASSPGQANQPQHF.

In this sample, this clonotype turned up many times. V is TRBV2 and J is TRBJ2-7; the match to TRBD1 covers 8 bases. The CDR3 is 13 amino acids. V lost 6 bases and J lost 4; bases outside the gene matches: 5. Germline-derived CDR1 and CDR2 are SNHLY and FYNNEI. This CDR3 reads CASSHGTGYEQYF. DNA of the CDR3: TGTGCCAGCAGCCACGGGACAGGTTACGAGCAGTACTTC.

In this sample, this clonotype turned up a few times. The rearrangement joins TRBV29-1 to TRBJ1-1; the D is unclear. Germline loops: CDR1 SQVTM, CDR2 ANQGSEA. The ends were cut back, 7 bases at V and 8 bases at J, with 17 bases in the middle. This CDR3 is 12 amino acids long. DNA for the CDR3: TGCAGCGCCCCAGTAGGGCAGGCCGAAGCTTTCTTT. This gives the protein CSAPVGQAEAFF.

The chain links TRBV18 to TRBJ2-1; 10 positions agree with TRBD2. The germline V gene encodes CDR1 KGHSH and CDR2 LQKENI. Germline trimming cut 3 bases from V and 5 bases from J; bases unmatched to any gene: 10. The CDR3 has 17 residues. CDR3 in amino acids: CASSPLGGSGGNNEQFF. The DNA of the CDR3 is TGTGCCAGCTCACCCCTCGGGGGTAGCGGGGGGAACAATGAGCAGTTCTTC.

This clonotype was seen only a few times. The chain is built from TRBV2 and TRBJ2-7; no clear D gene. V lost 5 bases and J 5 bases, leaving 7 bases between the germline ends. The CDR3 has 11 residues. Germline-derived CDR1 and CDR2 are SNHLY and FYNNEI. The CDR3 spells CASSRNHEQYF. The DNA for the CDR3 is TGTGCCAGCAGTCGAAACCACGAGCAGTACTTC.

This chain uses TRBV7-9 with TRBJ2-3, with D maybe TRBD1 (6 bases). Deletions cut 4 bases from V and 5 bases from J, with 7 bases between. CDR3 length: 12 residues. Per the germline V gene, CDR1 is SEHNR and CDR2 is FQNEAQ (reference sequence). CDR3 in amino acids: CASSSQGDTQYF. The CDR3 DNA follows: TGTGCCAGCAGCTCACAGGGAGATACGCAGTATTTT.

The chain uses TRBV9 and TRBJ2-5; no definite D call. V lost 0 bases and J 3 bases, leaving 6 bases between the germline ends. This CDR3 spans 13 amino acids. The V gene's germline CDR1 is SGDLS and CDR2 YYNGEE. Here the CDR3 reads CASSVEQEETQYF. The CDR3 nucleotides read TGTGCCAGCAGCGTAGAGCAGGAAGAGACCCAGTACTTC.

There are many counts of this clonotype. The V call is TRBV20-1, the J call TRBJ1-1; D unclear. Trimming removed 3 bases from V and 1 base from J, with 6 bases in between. Germline V gene lookup returns CDR1 DFQATT and CDR2 SNEGSKA (reference sequence). The CDR3 sequence is 12 residues long. CDR3 bases: TGCAGTGCTAGCACACAGAACACTGAAGCTTTCTTT. This encodes CSASTQNTEAFF.

The V gene is TRBV28, the J gene TRBJ1-2, with 7 bases fitting TRBD1. This CDR3 has 13 amino acids. Trimming at V came to 6 bases and at J to 12 bases, leaving 13 bases not matched to a gene. Germline V CDR1 and CDR2: MDHEN, SYDVKM. The CDR3 is CASSPSDRPEHTF. The CDR3 region has the DNA TGTGCCAGCAGCCCTTCGGACAGGCCGGAGCACACCTTC.

CDR3 region: CASAKGQMNTEAFF. DNA of the CDR3: TGTGCCAGCGCGAAGGGACAGATGAACACTGAAGCTTTCTTT. V usage is TRBV2 and J usage is TRBJ1-1, with 7 bases that match TRBD1. CDR1 is SNHLY, CDR2 FYNNEI, per germline. CDR3 length equals 14 residues. V lost 8 bases, J lost 0 bases, and 6 bases stayed unmatched.

In this sample, this clonotype turned up a few times. The V and J genes are TRBV15 and TRBJ1-2, with D maybe TRBD1 (6 bases). Germline CDR1 is LNHNV and CDR2 is YYDKDF (reference sequence). Trimming pared 2 bases from V and 1 base from J, leaving 11 bases between. This CDR3 has 15 amino acids. CDR3 DNA sequence: TGTGCCACCAGCAGAACGGGACACCGTAACTATGGCTACACCTTC. This gives the protein CATSRTGHRNYGYTF.

This clonotype was seen ten or more times. The J gene is TRBJ1-5, the V gene TRBV5-5; 10 nucleotides agree with TRBD1. The CDR3 runs to 14 residues. Germline CDR1 is SGHKS and CDR2 is YYEKEE (reference sequence). With 4 bases clipped from V and 11 bases from J, the junction kept 9 bases outside the gene matches. CDR3 in DNA: TGTGCCAGCAGCATCGGGACAGGGGTTGGAGCCCAGCATTTT. This gives the protein CASSIGTGVGAQHF.

This clonotype has ten or more counts. V gene TRBV5-4 combines with J gene TRBJ2-2; D uncertain. The CDR3 runs to 13 residues. V was cut by 4 bases and J by 6 bases, with 10 bases left in between. CDR1 and CDR2 from the germline V gene are SGHNT and YYREEE (reference sequence). CDR3 loop: CASSISRSGELFF. The CDR3 coding sequence is TGTGCCAGCAGCATCTCAAGATCCGGGGAGCTGTTTTTT.

This clonotype has at least ten counts. The chain carries TRBV5-1 and TRBJ2-3; no firm D call. CDR3 size: 13 residues. The germline V gene encodes CDR1 SGHRS and CDR2 YFSETQ. V was trimmed by 2 bases and J by 0 bases, leaving 4 bases between them. CDR3 in amino acids: CASSFASTDTQYF. The CDR3 coding sequence is TGCGCCAGCAGCTTCGCTAGCACAGATACGCAGTATTTT. Filled out from reference TRBV5-1 and TRBJ2-3, the complete variable domain reads KAGVTQTPRYLIKTRGQQVTLSCSPISGHRSVSWYQQTPGQGLQFLFEYFSETQRNKGNFPGRFSGRQFSNSRSEMNVSTLELGDSALYLCASSFASTDTQYFGPGTRLTVL.

This clonotype has just a few counts. This chain joins TRBV7-3 and TRBJ2-3; tentative D call: TRBD1 (6 bases). Germline loops: CDR1 SGHTA, CDR2 FQGTGA. With 5 bases removed from V and 5 bases from J, the gap between germline ends came to 20 bases. The CDR3 totals 16 residues. CDR3: CASSQEKGRGVDTQYF. In nucleotides, the CDR3 is TGTGCCAGCAGCCAGGAAAAGGGCAGGGGCGTAGATACGCAGTATTTT.

The sample holds many counts of this clonotype. The chain employs TRBV5-1 and TRBJ2-3; D is undetermined. CDR3 size: 15 residues. In germline, CDR1 is SGHRS, CDR2 YFSETQ. Between the trimmed V and J ends, which lost 0 bases and 2 bases, there was a span of 10 bases. DNA for the CDR3: TGCGCCAGCAGCTTGGCTCCCCTGAACACAGATACGCAGTATTTT. Translation: CASSLAPLNTDTQYF.

The chain recombines TRBV5-5 with TRBJ2-3; D is uncertain. In germline, CDR1 is SGHKS, CDR2 YYEKEE (reference sequence). Trimming left V 3 bases short and J 0 bases short, with 11 bases between. The CDR3 is 15 residues long. The CDR3 DNA is TGTGCCAGCAGCTCCCTACCGGTCAGCACAGATACGCAGTATTTT. Translation gives CASSSLPVSTDTQYF. Combining the CDR3 with reference TRBV5-5 and TRBJ2-3 gives the whole variable domain DAGVTQSPTHLIKTRGQQVTLRCSPISGHKSVSWYQQVLGQGPQFIFQYYEKEERGRGNFPDRFSARQFPNYSSELNVNALLLGDSALYLCASSSLPVSTDTQYFGPGTRLTVL.

This clonotype has a handful of counts. The chain uses TRBV9 and TRBJ2-3; possibly TRBD1 for D (6 bases). Germline CDR1 SGDLS, CDR2 YYNGEE. CDR3 length: 13 amino acids. Deletions cut 3 bases from V and 4 bases from J, with 9 bases between. The CDR3 bases are TGTGCCAGCAGCGCCCCAGGGGCAGATACGCAGTATTTT. Translating gives CASSAPGADTQYF.

The chain has TRBV9 and TRBJ1-1, with 9 positions matching TRBD1. The CDR3 sequence is 14 residues long. Germline CDR1 reads SGDLS; CDR2 reads YYNGEE. Germline trimming cut 4 bases from V and 4 bases from J; bases unmatched to any gene: 5. The CDR3 DNA sequence: TGTGCCAGCAGCCCCCGACAGGGGGGCACTGAAGCTTTCTTT. It specifies CASSPRQGGTEAFF. The full variable domain, rest sourced from reference TRBV9 and TRBJ1-1, is DSGVTQTPKHLITATGQRVTLRCSPRSGDLSVYWYQQSLDQGLQFLIQYYNGEERAKGNILERFSAQQFPDLHSELNLSSLELGDSALYFCASSPRQGGTEAFFGQGTRLTVV.

This clonotype was found many times. CDR3 region: CATSDYLGQGEDTQYF. CDR3 DNA sequence: TGTGCCACCAGTGACTACCTGGGGCAGGGAGAAGATACGCAGTATTTT. The chain is built from TRBV24-1 and TRBJ2-3; D tentatively fits TRBD1 or TRBD2 (5 bases each). Germline CDR1 is KGHDR and CDR2 is SFDVKD. The CDR3 totals 16 residues. V gave up 4 bases and J gave up 5 bases, with 18 bases separating them.

This clonotype was detected ten times or more. The rearrangement links TRBV7-9 to TRBJ1-2; TRBD1 might be the D (5 bases). The V and J ends lost 6 bases and 4 bases respectively, with 15 bases between them. Germline CDR1 reads SEHNR; CDR2 reads FQNEAQ (reference sequence). The CDR3 is 14 residues long. In nucleotides, the CDR3 is TGTGCCAGCAGTAGGGGACGGAGAGGCTATGGCTACACCTTC. Its protein is CASSRGRRGYGYTF.

This clonotype was counted only a few times. This chain joins TRBV5-8 and TRBJ2-5; D might be TRBD1 (6 bases). V lost 4 bases to trimming and J lost 2 bases, with 15 bases between them. CDR1 is SGHTS and CDR2 is YDEGEE in the germline V gene. The length of the CDR3 is 15 residues. In nucleotides, the CDR3 is TGTGCCAGCAGCGCGGGTAGGACAGCTCAAGAGACCCAGTACTTC. This gives the protein CASSAGRTAQETQYF.

This clonotype was observed a handful of times. The rearrangement joins TRBV4-2 to TRBJ1-1, with D unresolved. Trimming took 0 bases from V and 5 from J, leaving 19 bases between them. This CDR3 is built from 17 residues. Germline values: CDR1 LGHNA, CDR2 YNFKEQ. This CDR3 is CASSQDRQDPTFTEAFF. DNA of the CDR3: TGTGCCAGCAGCCAAGATCGTCAGGACCCTACATTTACTGAAGCTTTCTTT.

The chain joins TRBV18 to TRBJ1-4, with a weak D call TRBD1 (5 bases). CDR3 length: 16 amino acids. V was clipped by 3 bases and J by 0 bases, with 11 bases between them. Germline V lookup: CDR1 KGHSH, CDR2 LQKENI. CDR3 amino acids: CASSPSGRATNEKLFF. The CDR3 DNA sequence: TGTGCCAGCTCACCCTCGGGGCGTGCAACTAATGAAAAACTGTTTTTT.

Turning to this clonotype: Mismatch with germline at one junction end may stem from a read error. The chain links TRBV5-6 to TRBJ2-1; the D is unclear. Germline V gene lookup returns CDR1 SGHDT and CDR2 YYEEEE. There are 14 residues in the CDR3. CDR3 region: CANSFPGSYNEQFF. In DNA form, the CDR3 reads TGTGCCAACAGCTTCCCAGGTTCCTACAATGAGCAGTTCTTC.

The chain uses TRBV20-1 and TRBJ1-1; D may be TRBD1 (5 bases). V shed 3 bases and J shed 1 base, with 18 bases lying between them. This CDR3 has 16 residues. Germline assignment: CDR1 DFQATT and CDR2 SNEGSKA (reference sequence). The CDR3 protein is CSASRPGDTGNTEAFF. In nucleotides, the CDR3 is TGCAGTGCTAGTCGCCCAGGCGATACAGGGAACACTGAAGCTTTCTTT.

This clonotype was recorded many times. CDR3 loop: CAISVSLSGANVLTF. The CDR3 region has the DNA TGTGCCATCAGTGTTTCCCTATCTGGGGCCAACGTCCTGACTTTC. V is TRBV10-3 and J is TRBJ2-6; no clear D. CDR3 length: 15 amino acids. With 4 bases removed from V and 1 base from J, the gap between germline ends came to 8 bases. Germline CDR1 reads ENHRY; CDR2 reads SYGVKD.

The chain employs TRBV6-2 or TRBV6-3 and TRBJ1-1; no clear D gene. CDR3 size: 14 residues. Germline V CDR1 and CDR2: MNHEY, SVGEGT. V lost 0 bases, J lost 5 bases, and 10 bases lay in between. Written as DNA, the CDR3 is TGTGCCAGCAGTTACTCGAATGGGTGGACTGAAGCTTTCTTT. It encodes CASSYSNGWTEAFF.

This clonotype has only a few counts. This rearrangement joins TRBV29-1 to TRBJ2-1; D tentatively fits TRBD1 or TRBD2 (5 bases each). CDR1 and CDR2 from the germline V gene are SQVTM and ANQGSEA. The CDR3 is 14 amino acids. V was trimmed by 4 bases and J by 4 bases, leaving 14 bases between them. This chain's CDR3 is CSVVVGTHYNEQFF. CDR3 coding DNA: TGCAGCGTTGTCGTGGGGACGCATTACAATGAGCAGTTCTTC.

This clonotype has a count of ten or more. J is TRBJ1-5 and V is TRBV10-3, with a tentative D call TRBD1 (6 bases). V lost 4 bases, J lost 0 bases, and 16 bases lay in between. The CDR3 loop spans 17 amino acids. Looked up from germline, CDR1 is ENHRY and CDR2 is SYGVKD. Here the CDR3 reads CAISGSPRGNSNQPQHF. The CDR3 DNA reads as TGTGCCATCAGTGGGAGCCCCAGGGGAAATAGCAATCAGCCCCAGCATTTT.